This T cell receptor beta chain was identified in a study of OX40 agonist ivuxolimab in advanced cancers. About the study: In this trial design, patients received ivuxolimab intravenously at 0.01 to 10 mg/kg every 2 weeks. Partial responses were achieved by three patients, one with hepatocellular carcinoma and two with cutaneous melanoma.

General observations from the study: Both CD4+ and CD8+ T cell populations in blood had undergone clonal expansion by week 6 at 0.1 to 3.0 mg/kg.

In regard to this clone: Its antigen is currently unknown.

Sequenced by immunoSEQ multiplex PCR; TCRdb stores in-frame clones only, minus some. Of approximately 92,000 clones listed, approximately 94% are singletons. Trimming took off 0 bases at V and 10 bases at J, with 14 bases between the two ends. The CDR3 extends over 14 amino acids. Germline loops: CDR1 SGHDT, CDR2 YYEEEE. This clonotype was obtained from an adult with an advanced solid tumor such as melanoma, head and neck, liver or kidney cancer. The V and J genes are TRBV5-6 and TRBJ2-1; D is perhaps TRBD1 (6 bases). Sample: CD4+ or CD8+ T cells sorted from blood, taken in a trial of the OX40 agonist ivuxolimab. The CDR3 DNA is TGTGCCAGCAGCTTGGGACAGGCGGACGGAGAGCAGTTCTTC. Its protein is CASSLGQADGEQFF.